These 28 T cell receptor beta chains were all obtained from the same sample, sequenced in a study of blood T cell repertoires in COVID-19. Generated by immunoSEQ multiplex PCR, the TCRdb table keeps only in-frame clones and is missing some. The sample includes 300,000 to 450,000 clones, about 90% seen only once; the top ten take approximately 2.4%. Sequenced material: peripheral blood. The receptors derive from a woman aged 55 to 70 with COVID-19, enrolled during active disease.

V gene TRBV7-9 combines with J gene TRBJ1-3; no clear D gene. The germline gives CDR1 SEHNR, CDR2 FQNEAQ (reference sequence). The ends were cut back, 0 bases at V and 2 bases at J, with 11 bases in the middle. CDR3 size: 16 residues. The CDR3 is CASSLAGSLAGNTIYF. CDR3 in DNA: TGTGCCAGCAGCTTAGCGGGGAGCCTCGCTGGAAACACCATATATTTT.

This clone showed up just a few times. V and J are TRBV11-2 and TRBJ2-2, with D uncertain. Germline assignment: CDR1 SGHAT and CDR2 FQNNGV. This CDR3 is 13 amino acids long. The V end was cut by 2 bases, the J end by 5 bases, with 6 bases between. CDR3 nucleotides: TGTGCCAGCAGCTTAACCAGAACCGGGGAGCTGTTTTTT. This translates into CASSLTRTGELFF.

This clone has a single count. The chain carries TRBV6-2 or TRBV6-3 and TRBJ1-5; tentative D call: TRBD1 (5 bases). The CDR3 totals 14 residues. V lost 3 bases and J 2 bases, leaving 8 bases between the germline ends. The V gene's germline CDR1 is MNHEY and CDR2 SVGEGT. The CDR3 sequence: CASSYPGGNQPQHF. The CDR3 DNA is TGTGCCAGCAGTTATCCGGGGGGCAATCAGCCCCAGCATTTT.

The chain combines TRBV5-1 with TRBJ2-7, with a possible D match to TRBD2 (6 bases). The CDR3 is made up of 15 amino acids. CDR1 and CDR2 (germline): SGHRS, YFSETQ. Deletions cut 0 bases from V and 5 bases from J, with 15 bases between. The CDR3 DNA is TGCGCCAGCAGCTTGGAGTGGCAGGGCGGGAACGAGCAGTACTTC. It is translated as CASSLEWQGGNEQYF. The full variable domain, its missing parts supplied by reference TRBV5-1 and TRBJ2-7, is KAGVTQTPRYLIKTRGQQVTLSCSPISGHRSVSWYQQTPGQGLQFLFEYFSETQRNKGNFPGRFSGRQFSNSRSEMNVSTLELGDSALYLCASSLEWQGGNEQYFGPGTRLTVT.

The chain links TRBV11-3 to TRBJ2-1, with D unresolved. Germline V gene sequence: CDR1 SGHNT, CDR2 YENEEA. Trimming left V 0 bases short and J 7 bases short, with 7 bases between. The CDR3 covers 13 residues. This CDR3 is CASSLDIRNEQFF. In DNA form, the CDR3 reads TGTGCCAGCAGCTTAGATATCCGGAATGAGCAGTTCTTC.

In this sample, this clone turned up once. The chain has TRBV19 and TRBJ1-5; D not resolved. The CDR3 covers 13 residues. V lost 5 bases and J lost 6, with 11 bases in between. Germline V gene sequence: CDR1 LNHDA, CDR2 SQIVND (reference sequence). The CDR3 protein is CASSLSFVQPQHF. The CDR3 DNA reads as TGTGCCAGTAGTCTTTCGTTTGTTCAGCCCCAGCATTTT. The full variable domain, with the rest looked up from reference TRBV19 and TRBJ1-5, is DGGITQSPKYLFRKEGQNVTLSCEQNLNHDAMYWYRQDPGQGLRLIYYSQIVNDFQKGDIAEGYSVSREKKESFPLTVTSAQKNPTAFYLCASSLSFVQPQHFGDGTRLSIL.

The rearrangement uses TRBV10-3 and TRBJ1-1, with TRBD1 matching 9 bases. Trimming at V came to 6 bases and at J to 6 bases, leaving 8 bases not matched to a gene. The CDR3 runs to 14 residues. The germline V gene has CDR1 ENHRY and CDR2 SYGVKD. DNA of the CDR3: TGTGCCATCAGCCCTGACAGGGGGGAGGCTGAAGCTTTCTTT. Amino acids: CAISPDRGEAEAFF.

The chain couples TRBV30 to TRBJ2-7; a possible D gene is TRBD1 (6 bases). This CDR3 spans 15 amino acids. Trimming pared 1 base from V and 2 bases from J, leaving 15 bases between. Germline loops: CDR1 GTSNPN, CDR2 SVGIG (reference sequence). The CDR3 is CAWSGHRDTAYEQYF. DNA of the CDR3: TGTGCCTGGAGTGGACACCGGGACACGGCCTACGAGCAGTACTTC.

V and J are TRBV5-4 and TRBJ2-1; unclear D gene. Between the trimmed V and J ends, which lost 0 bases and 1 base, there was a span of 8 bases. The germline gives CDR1 SGHNT, CDR2 YYREEE (reference sequence). The CDR3 has 15 amino acids. The CDR3 loop reads CASSLEVQSYNEQFF. In nucleotides, the CDR3 is TGTGCCAGCAGCTTGGAGGTACAGTCCTACAATGAGCAGTTCTTC. The full variable domain, in which reference TRBV5-4 and TRBJ2-1 provide the parts outside the CDR3, is ETGVTQSPTHLIKTRGQQVTLRCSSQSGHNTVSWYQQALGQGPQFIFQYYREEENGRGNFPPRFSGLQFPNYSSELNVNALELDDSALYLCASSLEVQSYNEQFFGPGTRLTVL.

V gene TRBV19 combines with J gene TRBJ2-7; D call uncertain. Germline V gene sequence: CDR1 LNHDA, CDR2 SQIVND (reference sequence). Between the trimmed V and J ends, which lost 5 bases and 1 base, there was a span of 9 bases. CDR3 size: 13 residues. The DNA of the CDR3 is TGTGCCAGTAGTGTCCAGGATTCCTACGAGCAGTACTTC. It is translated as CASSVQDSYEQYF.

This rearrangement joins TRBV20-1 to TRBJ2-1; no clear D. The CDR3 is 11 amino acids. V was pared by 1 base and J by 9 bases, with 7 bases between. Germline V CDR1 and CDR2: DFQATT, SNEGSKA (reference sequence). CDR3 in amino acids: CSARVAGEQFF. The CDR3 DNA is TGCAGTGCTAGAGTTGCCGGTGAGCAGTTCTTC.

The V call is TRBV15, the J call TRBJ2-3, with TRBD2 matching over 10 bases. CDR1 and CDR2 (germline): LNHNV, YYDKDF (reference sequence). Losses at the gene ends were 2 bases for V and 0 bases for J; bases not matched to a gene: 8. This CDR3 has 18 residues. The chain's CDR3 is CATSRRAGGLPSTDTQYF. The CDR3 DNA is TGTGCCACCAGCAGACGAGCGGGGGGGCTTCCTAGCACAGATACGCAGTATTTT.

The J gene is TRBJ1-2, the V gene TRBV18, with D perhaps TRBD1 (6 bases). Looked up from germline, CDR1 is KGHSH and CDR2 is LQKENI. The V gene lost 0 bases and the J gene lost 7 bases, with 12 bases spanning the gap. The CDR3 contains 14 residues. In nucleotides, the CDR3 is TGTGCCAGCTCACCACCTCAGGGGTCCGGTGGCTACACCTTC. Translating gives CASSPPQGSGGYTF. Drawing the rest from reference TRBV18 and TRBJ1-2, the complete variable domain is NAGVMQNPRHLVRRRGQEARLRCSPMKGHSHVYWYRQLPEEGLKFMVYLQKENIIDESGMPKERFSAEFPKEGPSILRIQQVVRGDSAAYFCASSPPQGSGGYTFGSGTRLTVV.

V gene TRBV28 combines with J gene TRBJ2-2; 9 bases align to TRBD2. After removal of 5 bases from V and 0 bases from J, the junction contained 1 base not matched to a gene. Germline V gene lookup returns CDR1 MDHEN and CDR2 SYDVKM. CDR3 length equals 15 residues. The CDR3 region is CASSPSGANTGELFF. In nucleotides, the CDR3 is TGTGCCAGCAGTCCTAGCGGGGCGAACACCGGGGAGCTGTTTTTT. Using reference TRBV28 and TRBJ2-2 for the parts outside the CDR3, the full variable domain is DVKVTQSSRYLVKRTGEKVFLECVQDMDHENMFWYRQDPGLGLRLIYFSYDVKMKEKGDIPEGYSVSREKKERFSLILESASTNQTSMYLCASSPSGANTGELFFGEGSRLTVL.

This clone was seen a handful of times. The chain combines TRBV6-5 with TRBJ1-5; D possibly corresponds to TRBD1 (6 bases). This CDR3 has 15 residues. V was trimmed by 0 bases and J by 7 bases, leaving 13 bases between them. The germline V gene has CDR1 MNHEY and CDR2 SVGAGI. The CDR3 DNA sequence: TGTGCCAGCAGTTACTCAGGGCAGGGGACCCAGCCCCAGCATTTT. Its translation: CASSYSGQGTQPQHF.

This clone has ten or more counts. The chain combines TRBV7-2 with TRBJ1-1; TRBD1 matches at 7 bases. The V and J ends lost 4 bases and 4 bases, in that order; junction bases with no gene match: 6. The germline V gene encodes CDR1 SGHTA and CDR2 FQGNSA. The CDR3 runs to 14 residues. The DNA of the CDR3 is TGTGCCAGCAGCTCCCGCTCAGGGGGCACTGAAGCTTTCTTT. Its translation: CASSSRSGGTEAFF.

The rearrangement joins TRBV5-1 to TRBJ1-1; unclear D gene. Germline CDR1 and CDR2: SGHRS and YFSETQ. V lost 1 base to trimming and J lost 9 bases, with 16 bases between them. The CDR3 extends over 14 amino acids. In DNA, the CDR3 is TGCGCCAGCAGCTTGTTCACTCGGGAGGGCCAAGCTTTCTTT. Translating gives CASSLFTREGQAFF.

The chain links TRBV3-1 (or the pseudogene TRBV3-2) to TRBJ1-6, with D uncertain. V was clipped by 10 bases and J by 0 bases, with 10 bases between them. The CDR3 covers 14 residues. CDR1 and CDR2 (germline): LGHDT, YNNKEL (reference sequence). The CDR3 nucleotides are TGTGCCACCAAGGGAGACTCCTATAATTCACCCCTCCACTTT. As protein: CATKGDSYNSPLHF.

This clone appeared once. The V gene is TRBV19, the J gene TRBJ1-4; 9 bases map to TRBD1. Trimming at V came to 6 bases and at J to 0 bases, leaving 5 bases not matched to a gene. In germline, CDR1 is LNHDA, CDR2 SQIVND (reference sequence). CDR3 length: 16 residues. The CDR3 region is CASRPRDRATNEKLFF. The CDR3, as DNA: TGTGCCAGTAGGCCCCGGGACAGGGCAACTAATGAAAAACTGTTTTTT.

This chain links TRBV2 with TRBJ1-1; a weak D match, TRBD1 (5 bases). The germline gives CDR1 SNHLY, CDR2 FYNNEI. Trimming cost V 6 bases and J 2 bases, with 13 bases left between them. This CDR3 contains 14 residues. The CDR3 DNA reads TGTGCCAGCAGGGTGGGGGGAGGTAACACTGAAGCTTTCTTT. Its translation is CASRVGGGNTEAFF.

This clone has just a few counts. This sample includes further DNA sequences coding for the same CDR3. The chain couples TRBV6-5 to TRBJ2-7; 7 bases map to TRBD1. The V and J ends lost 6 bases and 0 bases, in that order; junction bases with no gene match: 5. CDR1 is MNHEY, CDR2 SVGAGI, per germline. The CDR3 totals 14 residues. Here the CDR3 DNA reads TGTGCCAGCAGCCGGGACAGTGTCTCCTACGAGCAGTACTTC. Protein product: CASSRDSVSYEQYF.

The gene calls are TRBV19 and TRBJ2-3; 11 positions agree with TRBD2. The CDR3 consists of 16 residues. CDR1 and CDR2 from the germline V gene are LNHDA and SQIVND (reference sequence). Trimming took 5 bases from V and 1 from J; bases not matched to a gene: 5. The DNA of the CDR3 is TGTGCCAGTAGTTTAACTAGCGGGGGTGGCACAGATACGCAGTATTTT. Residues: CASSLTSGGGTDTQYF.

V and J are TRBV6-5 and TRBJ2-7; 7 nucleotides match TRBD1. In germline, CDR1 is MNHEY, CDR2 SVGAGI. The ends lost 0 bases at V and 3 bases at J; junction bases unmatched: 2. This CDR3 is 14 amino acids long. The CDR3 is CASSYSRTGYEQYF. CDR3 nucleotides: TGTGCCAGCAGTTACTCGAGGACAGGCTACGAGCAGTACTTC.

This chain links TRBV2 with TRBJ1-1; D not resolved. Germline assignment: CDR1 SNHLY and CDR2 FYNNEI. CDR3 size: 11 residues. Trimming pared 7 bases from V and 6 bases from J, leaving 9 bases between. The CDR3 here is CASNRRAEAFF. In DNA form, the CDR3 reads TGTGCCAGCAACCGGAGGGCTGAAGCTTTCTTT.

The rearrangement joins TRBV7-2 to TRBJ1-2; D perhaps matches TRBD1 (6 bases). This CDR3 region has 15 residues. Germline values: CDR1 SGHTA, CDR2 FQGNSA. The CDR3 sequence: CAGGGARGRGYGYTF. CDR3 coding DNA: TGTGCGGGCGGTGGGGCGCGGGGGCGTGGCTATGGCTACACCTTC.

V and J are TRBV13 and TRBJ2-7, with 10 bases aligning to TRBD1. The CDR3 is made up of 14 amino acids. CDR1 and CDR2 from the germline V gene are PRHDT and FYEKMQ (reference sequence). V was pared by 5 bases and J by 3 bases, with 4 bases of the junction left unmatched. The CDR3, as DNA: TGTGCCAGCAGCACCTGGGACAGGGGCTACGAGCAGTACTTC. As protein: CASSTWDRGYEQYF.

The J gene is TRBJ2-1, the V gene TRBV7-8, with 13 bases lining up with TRBD2. Germline-derived CDR1 and CDR2 are SGHVS and FQNEAQ. CDR3 length: 18 residues. Trimming at V came to 5 bases and at J to 5 bases, leaving 12 bases not matched to a gene. CDR3 residues: CASSRWGGLAGQNNEQFF. The CDR3 nucleotides read TGTGCCAGCAGCCGGTGGGGGGGACTAGCGGGGCAGAACAATGAGCAGTTCTTC. Based on the CDR3 plus reference TRBV7-8 and TRBJ2-1, the full variable domain is GAGVSQSPRYKVAKRGQDVALRCDPISGHVSLFWYQQALGQGPEFLTYFQNEAQLDKSGLPSDRFFAERPEGSVSTLKIQRTQQEDSAVYLCASSRWGGLAGQNNEQFFGPGTRLTVL.

The chain combines TRBV4-1 with TRBJ1-2, with D possibly TRBD1 on 6 matching bases. Germline CDR1 MGHRA, CDR2 YSYEKL. CDR3 size: 16 residues. With 0 bases removed from V and 4 bases from J, the gap between germline ends came to 15 bases. The CDR3 sequence: CASSQEGAGSAYGYTF. CDR3 nucleotide sequence: TGCGCCAGCAGCCAAGAGGGGGCAGGTTCGGCCTATGGCTACACCTTC.